This paragraph covers one T cell receptor (beta chain) sequence. This record belongs to a study of PD-L1 blockade in urothelial cancer. Study-level background: As for prior chemotherapy regimens, patients had received 0 to 3. Analyses were performed on blood at 3 weeks after treatment start (the second dose) and at 6 weeks.

TCRdb's table, derived via immunoSEQ multiplex PCR, lists solely in-frame clones and lacks some. The sample shows under 55,000 clones, around 84% of them seen only once. This CDR3 comprises 16 residues. Germline CDR1 and CDR2: SGHNT and YYREEE (reference sequence). Trimming cost V 5 bases and J 0 bases, with 14 bases left between them. Noted time point: pretreatment peripheral blood. Each patient gave between 1 and 8 samples, pretreatment and on-treatment. The source of this sequence is a man aged 70 or older with urothelial cancer. This sequence joins TRBV5-4 and TRBJ1-4; D is perhaps TRBD1 (5 bases). Source: PBMCs, taken around atezolizumab (anti-PD-L1) treatment. CDR3 DNA sequence: TGTGCCAGCAGTCAGGGTTTCGGCGCAACTAATGAAAAACTGTTTTTT. It is translated as CASSQGFGATNEKLFF.